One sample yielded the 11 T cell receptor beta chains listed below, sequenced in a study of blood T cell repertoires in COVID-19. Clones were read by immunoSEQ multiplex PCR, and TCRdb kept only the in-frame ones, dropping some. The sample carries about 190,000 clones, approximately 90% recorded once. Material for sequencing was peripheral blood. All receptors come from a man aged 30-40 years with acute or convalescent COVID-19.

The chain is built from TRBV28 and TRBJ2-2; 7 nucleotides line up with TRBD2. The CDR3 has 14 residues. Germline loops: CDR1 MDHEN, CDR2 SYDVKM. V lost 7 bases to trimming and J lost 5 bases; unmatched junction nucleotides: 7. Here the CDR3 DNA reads TGTGCCAGCACCAGGGACTATAGGACCGGGGAGCTGTTTTTT. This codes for CASTRDYRTGELFF.

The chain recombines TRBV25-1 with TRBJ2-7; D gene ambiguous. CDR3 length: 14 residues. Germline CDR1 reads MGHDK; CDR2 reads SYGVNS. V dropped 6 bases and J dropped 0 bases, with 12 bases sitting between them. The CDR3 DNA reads TGTGCCAGCAGAACAGACGGTAGCTCCTACGAGCAGTACTTC. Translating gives CASRTDGSSYEQYF.

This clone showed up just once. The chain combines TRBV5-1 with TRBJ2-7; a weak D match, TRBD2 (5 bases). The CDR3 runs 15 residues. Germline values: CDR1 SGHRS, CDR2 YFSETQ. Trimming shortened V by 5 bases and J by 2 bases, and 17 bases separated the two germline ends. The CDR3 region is CASRVDNSVAYEQYF. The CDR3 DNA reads TGCGCCAGCAGGGTCGATAATAGCGTCGCCTACGAGCAGTACTTC. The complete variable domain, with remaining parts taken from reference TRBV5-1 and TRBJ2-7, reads KAGVTQTPRYLIKTRGQQVTLSCSPISGHRSVSWYQQTPGQGLQFLFEYFSETQRNKGNFPGRFSGRQFSNSRSEMNVSTLELGDSALYLCASRVDNSVAYEQYFGPGTRLTVT.

CDR3 in amino acids: CASSFLSRGEFF. CDR3 coding DNA: TGTGCCAGCAGTTTCTTAAGCCGGGGAGAGTTCTTC. The rearrangement joins TRBV28 to TRBJ2-1, with D perhaps TRBD2 (5 bases). Trimming took off 3 bases at V and 14 bases at J, with 14 bases between the two ends. CDR3 length: 12 amino acids. CDR1 is MDHEN and CDR2 is SYDVKM in the germline V gene. Filled out from reference TRBV28 and TRBJ2-1, the complete variable domain reads DVKVTQSSRYLVKRTGEKVFLECVQDMDHENMFWYRQDPGLGLRLIYFSYDVKMKEKGDIPEGYSVSREKKERFSLILESASTNQTSMYLCASSFLSRGEFFGPGTRLTVL.

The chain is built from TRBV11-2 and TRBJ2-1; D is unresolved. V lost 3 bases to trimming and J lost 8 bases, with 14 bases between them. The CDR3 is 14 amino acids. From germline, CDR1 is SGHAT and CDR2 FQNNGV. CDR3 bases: TGTGCCAGCAGCTTCAGGCCAGCTGGGCATGAGCAGTTCTTC. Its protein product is CASSFRPAGHEQFF.

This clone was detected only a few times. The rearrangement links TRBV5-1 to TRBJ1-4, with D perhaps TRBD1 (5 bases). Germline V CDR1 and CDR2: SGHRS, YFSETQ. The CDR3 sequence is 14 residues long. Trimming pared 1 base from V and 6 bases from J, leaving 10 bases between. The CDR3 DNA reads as TGCGCCAGCAGCTTGCAAGTAGGGGATGAAAAACTGTTTTTT. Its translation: CASSLQVGDEKLFF.

CDR3 nucleotides: TGTGCCAGCAGTTACCTTTCGTGGCAGATGAACACCGGGGAGCTGTTTTTT. The encoded protein is CASSYLSWQMNTGELFF. V is TRBV6-2 or TRBV6-3 and J is TRBJ2-2; D unresolved. With 2 bases removed from V and 1 base from J, the gap between germline ends came to 14 bases. Germline lookup yields CDR1 MNHEY and CDR2 SVGEGT. The CDR3 has 17 residues.

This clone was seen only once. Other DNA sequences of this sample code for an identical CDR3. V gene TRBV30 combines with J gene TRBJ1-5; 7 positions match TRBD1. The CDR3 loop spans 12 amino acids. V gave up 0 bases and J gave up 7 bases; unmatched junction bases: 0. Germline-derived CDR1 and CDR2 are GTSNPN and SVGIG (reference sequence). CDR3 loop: CAWSVQGQPQHF. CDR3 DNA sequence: TGTGCCTGGAGTGTACAGGGGCAGCCCCAGCATTTT.

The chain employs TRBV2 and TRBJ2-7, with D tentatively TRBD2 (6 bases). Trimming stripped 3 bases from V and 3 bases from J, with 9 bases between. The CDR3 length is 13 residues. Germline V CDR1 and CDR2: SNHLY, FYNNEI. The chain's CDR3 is CASSDRGYYEQYF. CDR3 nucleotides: TGTGCCAGCAGTGATCGGGGGTACTACGAGCAGTACTTC.

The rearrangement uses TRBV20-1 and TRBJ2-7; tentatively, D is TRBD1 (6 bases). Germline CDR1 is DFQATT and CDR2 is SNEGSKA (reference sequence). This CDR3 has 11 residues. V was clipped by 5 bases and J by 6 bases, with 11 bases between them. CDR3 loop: CSASQGSEQYF. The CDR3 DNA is TGCAGTGCTTCCCAGGGGTCCGAGCAGTACTTC.

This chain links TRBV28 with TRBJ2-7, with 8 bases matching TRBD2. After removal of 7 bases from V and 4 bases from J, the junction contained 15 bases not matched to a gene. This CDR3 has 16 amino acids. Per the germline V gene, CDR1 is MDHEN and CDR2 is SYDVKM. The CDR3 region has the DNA TGTGCCAGCAATTCCCTCGGGGCGGGAGGTCGATACGAGCAGTACTTC. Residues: CASNSLGAGGRYEQYF.